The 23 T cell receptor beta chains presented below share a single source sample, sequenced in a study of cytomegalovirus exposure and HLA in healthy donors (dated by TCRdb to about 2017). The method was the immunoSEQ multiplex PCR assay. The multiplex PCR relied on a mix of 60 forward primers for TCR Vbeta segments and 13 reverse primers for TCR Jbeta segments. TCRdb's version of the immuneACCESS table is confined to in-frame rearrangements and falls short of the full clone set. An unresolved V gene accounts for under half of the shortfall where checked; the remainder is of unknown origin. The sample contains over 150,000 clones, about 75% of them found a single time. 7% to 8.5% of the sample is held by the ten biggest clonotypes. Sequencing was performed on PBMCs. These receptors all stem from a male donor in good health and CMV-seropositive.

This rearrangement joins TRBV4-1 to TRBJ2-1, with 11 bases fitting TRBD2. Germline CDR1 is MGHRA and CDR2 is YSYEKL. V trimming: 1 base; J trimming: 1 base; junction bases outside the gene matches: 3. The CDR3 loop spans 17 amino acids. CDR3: CASSQASGGTSYNEQFF. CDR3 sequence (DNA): TGCGCCAGCAGCCAAGCTAGCGGGGGGACGTCCTACAATGAGCAGTTCTTC.

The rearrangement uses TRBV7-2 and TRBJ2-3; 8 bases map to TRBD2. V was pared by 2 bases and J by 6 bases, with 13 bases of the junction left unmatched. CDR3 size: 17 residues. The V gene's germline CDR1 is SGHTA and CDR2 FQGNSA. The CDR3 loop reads CASSLNPPGGAGDTQYF. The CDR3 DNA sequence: TGTGCCAGCAGCTTAAACCCCCCGGGAGGGGCGGGGGATACGCAGTATTTT.

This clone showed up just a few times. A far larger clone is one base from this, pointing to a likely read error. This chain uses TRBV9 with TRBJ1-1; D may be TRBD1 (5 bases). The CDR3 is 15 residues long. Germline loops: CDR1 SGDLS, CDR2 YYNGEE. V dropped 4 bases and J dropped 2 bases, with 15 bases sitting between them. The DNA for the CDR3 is TGTGCCAGCAGCCAAGAATGGGGGGGTAACACTGAAGCTTTCTTT. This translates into CASSQEWGGNTEAFF.

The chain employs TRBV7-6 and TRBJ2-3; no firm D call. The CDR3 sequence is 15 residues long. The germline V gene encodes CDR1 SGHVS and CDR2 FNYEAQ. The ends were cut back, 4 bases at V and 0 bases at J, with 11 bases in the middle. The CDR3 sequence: CASSSPWASTDTQYF. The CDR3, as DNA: TGTGCCAGCAGCTCGCCCTGGGCCAGCACAGATACGCAGTATTTT.

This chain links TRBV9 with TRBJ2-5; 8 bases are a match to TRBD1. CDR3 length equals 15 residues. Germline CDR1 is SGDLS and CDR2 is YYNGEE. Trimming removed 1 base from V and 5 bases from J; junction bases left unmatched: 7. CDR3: CASSVLGQGWETQYF. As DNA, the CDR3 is TGTGCCAGCAGCGTACTCGGACAGGGATGGGAGACCCAGTACTTC.

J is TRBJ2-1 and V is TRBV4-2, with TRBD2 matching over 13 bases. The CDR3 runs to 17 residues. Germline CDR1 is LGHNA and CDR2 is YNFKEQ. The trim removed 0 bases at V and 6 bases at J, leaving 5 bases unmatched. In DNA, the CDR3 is TGTGCCAGCAGCCAAGAACTAGCGGGGGGGCCCGGCAATGAGCAGTTCTTC. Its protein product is CASSQELAGGPGNEQFF.

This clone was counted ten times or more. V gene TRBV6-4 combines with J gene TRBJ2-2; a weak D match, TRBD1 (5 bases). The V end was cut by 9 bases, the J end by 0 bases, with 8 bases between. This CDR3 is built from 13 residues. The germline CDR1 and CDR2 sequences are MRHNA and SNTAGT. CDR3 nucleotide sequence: TGTGCCAGTGGACAAACGAACACCGGGGAGCTGTTTTTT. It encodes CASGQTNTGELFF.

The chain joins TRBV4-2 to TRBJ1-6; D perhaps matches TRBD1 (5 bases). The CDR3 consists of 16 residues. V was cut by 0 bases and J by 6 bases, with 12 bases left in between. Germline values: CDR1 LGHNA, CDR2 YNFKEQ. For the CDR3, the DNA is TGTGCCAGCAGCCAAGACAGGGTGATTGGTAATTCACCCCTCCACTTT. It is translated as CASSQDRVIGNSPLHF.

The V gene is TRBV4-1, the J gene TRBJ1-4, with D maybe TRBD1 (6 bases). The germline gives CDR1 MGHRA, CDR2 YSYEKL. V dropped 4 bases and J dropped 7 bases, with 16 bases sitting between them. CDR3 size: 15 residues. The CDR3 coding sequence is TGCGCCAGCAGCCCCCAAGGGGGGGATGGTGAAAAACTGTTTTTT. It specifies CASSPQGGDGEKLFF.

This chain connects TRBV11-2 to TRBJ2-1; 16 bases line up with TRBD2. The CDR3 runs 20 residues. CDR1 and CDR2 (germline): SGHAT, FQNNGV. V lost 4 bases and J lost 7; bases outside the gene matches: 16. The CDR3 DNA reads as TGTGCCAGCAGCTCAGAGAGCCAGGGACTAGCGGGGGGGAGGGGGAATGAGCAGTTCTTC. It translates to CASSSESQGLAGGRGNEQFF.

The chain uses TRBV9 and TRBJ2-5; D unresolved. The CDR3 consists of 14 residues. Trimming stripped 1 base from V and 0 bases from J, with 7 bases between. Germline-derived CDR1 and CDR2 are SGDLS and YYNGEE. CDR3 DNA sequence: TGTGCCAGCAGCGTATCAGTGTACCAAGAGACCCAGTACTTC. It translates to CASSVSVYQETQYF.

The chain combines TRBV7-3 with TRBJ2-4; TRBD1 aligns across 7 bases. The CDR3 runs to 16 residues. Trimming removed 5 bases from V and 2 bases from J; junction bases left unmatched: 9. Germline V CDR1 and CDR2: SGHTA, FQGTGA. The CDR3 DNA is TGTGCCAGCAGCCTCCAGACAGGGAGATCCAAAAACATTCAGTACTTC. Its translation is CASSLQTGRSKNIQYF.

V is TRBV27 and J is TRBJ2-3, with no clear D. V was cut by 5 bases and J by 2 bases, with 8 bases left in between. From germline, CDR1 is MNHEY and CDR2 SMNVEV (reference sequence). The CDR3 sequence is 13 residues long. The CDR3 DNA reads TGTGCCAGCAGTCCCTCCCCCACAGATACGCAGTATTTT. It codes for CASSPSPTDTQYF.

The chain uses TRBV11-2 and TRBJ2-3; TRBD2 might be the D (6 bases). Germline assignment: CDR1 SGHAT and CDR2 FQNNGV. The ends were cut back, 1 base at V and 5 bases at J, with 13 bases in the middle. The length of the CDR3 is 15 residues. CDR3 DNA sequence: TGTGCCAGCAGCTTAGGTGGCGGGGAGATAGATACGCAGTATTTT. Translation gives CASSLGGGEIDTQYF.

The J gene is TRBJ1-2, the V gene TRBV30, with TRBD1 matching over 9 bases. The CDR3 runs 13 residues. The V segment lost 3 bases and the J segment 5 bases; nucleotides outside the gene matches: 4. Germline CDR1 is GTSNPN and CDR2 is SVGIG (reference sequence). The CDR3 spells CAWRLGQGYGYTF. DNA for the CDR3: TGTGCCTGGAGACTTGGACAGGGGTATGGCTACACCTTC.

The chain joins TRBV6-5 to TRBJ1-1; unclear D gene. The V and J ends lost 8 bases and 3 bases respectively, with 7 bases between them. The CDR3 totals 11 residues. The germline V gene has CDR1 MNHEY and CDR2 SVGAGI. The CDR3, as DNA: TGTGCCAGCTGGGCGTACACTGAAGCTTTCTTT. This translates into CASWAYTEAFF.

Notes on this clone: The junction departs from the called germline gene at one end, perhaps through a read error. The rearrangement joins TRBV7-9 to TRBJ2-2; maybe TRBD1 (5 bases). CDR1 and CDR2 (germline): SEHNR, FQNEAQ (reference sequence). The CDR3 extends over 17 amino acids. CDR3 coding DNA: TGTTCCAGCAGCGCCCGGCTGTTCACCCAGGGCACCGGGGAGCTGTTTTTT. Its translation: CSSSARLFTQGTGELFF. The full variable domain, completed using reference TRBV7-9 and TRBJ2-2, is DTGVSQNPRHKITKRGQNVTFRCDPISEHNRLYWYRQTLGQGPEFLTYFQNEAQLEKSRLLSDRFSAERPKGSFSTLEIQRTEQGDSAMYLCSSSARLFTQGTGELFFGEGSRLTVL.

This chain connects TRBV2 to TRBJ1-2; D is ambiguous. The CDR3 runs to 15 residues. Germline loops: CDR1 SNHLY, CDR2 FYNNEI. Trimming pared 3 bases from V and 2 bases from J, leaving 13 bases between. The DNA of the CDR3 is TGTGCCAGCAGTGAGAGGCGGGGAGAAAACTATGGCTACACCTTC. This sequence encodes CASSERRGENYGYTF.

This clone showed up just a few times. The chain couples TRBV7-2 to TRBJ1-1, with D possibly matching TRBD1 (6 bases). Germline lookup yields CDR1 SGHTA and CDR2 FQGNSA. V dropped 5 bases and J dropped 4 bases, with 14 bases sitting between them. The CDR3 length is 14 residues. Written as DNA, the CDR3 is TGTGCCAGCAGCAGGACAGTGTATGGCACTGAAGCTTTCTTT. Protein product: CASSRTVYGTEAFF.

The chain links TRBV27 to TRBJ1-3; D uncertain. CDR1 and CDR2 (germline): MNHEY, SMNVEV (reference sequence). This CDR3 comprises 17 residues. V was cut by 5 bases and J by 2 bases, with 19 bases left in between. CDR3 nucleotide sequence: TGTGCCAGCAGTCAAAACCGACCAGCGGGGACTGGAAACACCATATATTTT. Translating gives CASSQNRPAGTGNTIYF.

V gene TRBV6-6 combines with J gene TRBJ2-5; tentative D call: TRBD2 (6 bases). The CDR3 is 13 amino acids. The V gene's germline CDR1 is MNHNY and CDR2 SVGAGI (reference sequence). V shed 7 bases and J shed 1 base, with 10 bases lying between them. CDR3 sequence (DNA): TGTGCCAGCACAATGGGGGGCCAAGAGACCCAGTACTTC. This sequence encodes CASTMGGQETQYF.

Here the CDR3 DNA reads TGTGCCAGCAGGCTCCGGGACAGGGGGATAGATACGCAGTATTTT. It specifies CASRLRDRGIDTQYF. The chain has TRBV5-8 and TRBJ2-3; TRBD1 matches at 11 bases. CDR3 length equals 15 residues. Germline CDR1 is SGHTS and CDR2 is YDEGEE. V shed 5 bases and J 5 bases; nucleotides not matched to a gene: 7.

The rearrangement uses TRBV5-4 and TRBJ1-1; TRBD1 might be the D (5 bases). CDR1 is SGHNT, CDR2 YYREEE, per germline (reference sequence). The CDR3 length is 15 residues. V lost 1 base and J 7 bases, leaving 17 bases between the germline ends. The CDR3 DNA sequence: TGTGCCAGCAGCTTGAGTGAGGAGGGGAAAGGTGAAGCTTTCTTT. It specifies CASSLSEEGKGEAFF.